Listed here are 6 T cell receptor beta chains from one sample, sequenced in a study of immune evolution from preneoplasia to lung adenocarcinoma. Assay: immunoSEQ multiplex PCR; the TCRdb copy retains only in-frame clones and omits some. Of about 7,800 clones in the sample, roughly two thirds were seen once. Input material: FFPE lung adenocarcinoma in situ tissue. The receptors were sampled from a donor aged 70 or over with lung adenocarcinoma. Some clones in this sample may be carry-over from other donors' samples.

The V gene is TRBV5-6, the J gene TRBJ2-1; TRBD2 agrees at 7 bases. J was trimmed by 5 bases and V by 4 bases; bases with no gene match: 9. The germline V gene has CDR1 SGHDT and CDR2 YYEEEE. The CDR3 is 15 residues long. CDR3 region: CASSRLGGLDNEQFF. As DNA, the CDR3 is TGTGCCAGCAGCAGGTTAGGCGGACTAGACAATGAGCAGTTCTTC.

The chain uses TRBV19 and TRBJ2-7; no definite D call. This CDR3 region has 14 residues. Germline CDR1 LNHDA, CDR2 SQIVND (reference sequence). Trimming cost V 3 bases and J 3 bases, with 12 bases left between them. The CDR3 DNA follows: TGTGCCAGTAGTATGGCCGGGCTTAACTACGAGCAGTACTTC. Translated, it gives CASSMAGLNYEQYF.

The CDR3 is CATSRPLSVVAEAFF. CDR3 DNA sequence: TGTGCCACCAGCAGGCCCCTCTCAGTGGTAGCTGAAGCTTTCTTT. The V gene is TRBV15, the J gene TRBJ1-1; D remains ambiguous. The germline CDR1 and CDR2 sequences are LNHNV and YYDKDF (reference sequence). CDR3 size: 15 residues. V was clipped by 3 bases and J by 6 bases, with 17 bases between them.

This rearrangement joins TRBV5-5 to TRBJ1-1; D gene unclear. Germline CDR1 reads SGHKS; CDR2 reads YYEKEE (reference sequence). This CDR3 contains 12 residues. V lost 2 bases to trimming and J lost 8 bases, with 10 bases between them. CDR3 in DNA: TGTGCCAGCAGCTTCGCCTTTACAGAAGCTTTCTTT. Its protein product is CASSFAFTEAFF.

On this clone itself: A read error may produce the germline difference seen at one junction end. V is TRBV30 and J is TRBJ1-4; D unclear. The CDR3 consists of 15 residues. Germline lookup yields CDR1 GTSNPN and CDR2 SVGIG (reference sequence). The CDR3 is CARSPLSTRGEKLFF. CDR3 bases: TGTGCCCGGAGCCCCCTCTCCACACGGGGTGAAAAACTGTTTTTT. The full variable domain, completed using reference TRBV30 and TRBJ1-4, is SQTIHQWPATLVQPVGSPLSLECTVEGTSNPNLYWYRQAAGRGLQLLFYSVGIGQISSEVPQNLSASRPQDRQFILSSKKLLLSDSGFYLCARSPLSTRGEKLFFGSGTQLSVL.

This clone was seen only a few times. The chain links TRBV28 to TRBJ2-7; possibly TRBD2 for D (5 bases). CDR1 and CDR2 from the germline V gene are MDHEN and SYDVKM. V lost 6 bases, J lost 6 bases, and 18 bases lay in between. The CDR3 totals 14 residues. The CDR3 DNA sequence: TGTGCCAGCAGCACCGGTGGAGGACTTAGCGAGCAGTACTTC. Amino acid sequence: CASSTGGGLSEQYF.